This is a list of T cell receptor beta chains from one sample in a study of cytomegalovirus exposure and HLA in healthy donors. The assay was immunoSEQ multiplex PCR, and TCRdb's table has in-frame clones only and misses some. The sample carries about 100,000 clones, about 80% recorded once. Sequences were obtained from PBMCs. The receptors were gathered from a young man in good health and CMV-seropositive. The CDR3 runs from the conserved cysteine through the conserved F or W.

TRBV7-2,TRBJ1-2,CASAFDRANYGYTF
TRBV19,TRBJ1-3,CASSDHGTGVSGNTIYF
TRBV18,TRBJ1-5,CASSEGGWVNQPQHF
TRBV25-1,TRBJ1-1,CASSEYRVQGYTEAFF
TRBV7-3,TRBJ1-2,CASSSQATGGDGYTF
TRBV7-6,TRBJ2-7,CASSASGGADEQYF
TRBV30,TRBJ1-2,CAWITDRNNYGYTF
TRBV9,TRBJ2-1,CASNRENSYNEQFF
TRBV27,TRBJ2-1,CASRKILGTGRAHNEQFF
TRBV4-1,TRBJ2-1,CASSPRMPRGERGEQFF
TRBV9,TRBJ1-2,CASSVEAGYGYTF
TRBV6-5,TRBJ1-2,CASRFIEGPYGYTF
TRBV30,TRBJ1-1,CEGQVNTEAFF
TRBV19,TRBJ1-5,CASRPRTPGTAGNQPQHF
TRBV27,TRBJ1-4,CASSGGRMGEKLFF
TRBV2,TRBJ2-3,CASSVQGVADTQYF
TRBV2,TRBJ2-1,CASSNLAEQFF
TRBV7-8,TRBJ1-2,CASRKSRREQRDGYTF
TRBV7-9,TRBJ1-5,CASSLAQRRQLNQPQHF
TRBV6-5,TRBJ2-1,CASRLTSGEQFF
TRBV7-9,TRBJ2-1,CSSSLGALGGVYNEQFF
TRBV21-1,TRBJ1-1,CASSSRGDRVNTEAFF
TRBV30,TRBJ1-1,CAWSGTPMNTEAFF
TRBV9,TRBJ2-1,CASSGGLAVSEQFF
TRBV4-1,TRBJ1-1,CASSQPRGARTEAFF
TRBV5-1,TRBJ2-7,CASSPWTSGTSYEQYF